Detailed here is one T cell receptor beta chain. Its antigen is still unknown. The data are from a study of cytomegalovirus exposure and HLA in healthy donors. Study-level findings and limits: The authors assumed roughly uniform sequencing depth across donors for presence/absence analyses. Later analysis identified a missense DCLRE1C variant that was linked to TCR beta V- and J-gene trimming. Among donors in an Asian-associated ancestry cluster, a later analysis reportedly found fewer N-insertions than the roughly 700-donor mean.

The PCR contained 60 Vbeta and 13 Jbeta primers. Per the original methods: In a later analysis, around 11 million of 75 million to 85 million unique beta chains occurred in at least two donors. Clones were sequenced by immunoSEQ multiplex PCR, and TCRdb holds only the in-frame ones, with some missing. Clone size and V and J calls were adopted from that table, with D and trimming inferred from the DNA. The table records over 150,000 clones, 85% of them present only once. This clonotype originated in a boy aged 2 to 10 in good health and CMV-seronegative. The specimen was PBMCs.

For the CDR3, the DNA is TGTGCCAGCAGCTTGGGGGTCTTGGACGGAGGTTATAGCAATCAGCCCCAGCATTTT. This sequence encodes CASSLGVLDGGYSNQPQHF. The genes are TRBV5-8 and TRBJ1-5, with D uncertain. The V end was cut by 0 bases, the J end by 0 bases, with 19 bases between. Germline V gene sequence: CDR1 SGHTS, CDR2 YDEGEE. The CDR3 extends over 19 amino acids.